The next 4 T cell receptor beta chains were all read from a single sample in a study of blood T cell repertoires in COVID-19. Sequencing used immunoSEQ multiplex PCR; TCRdb keeps in-frame clones, though not all of them. Counted here are tens of thousands of clones, roughly four fifths occurring once; the ten biggest clones make up 6.5% to 8.5%. Sequenced: peripheral blood. All receptors come from a man aged 50-59 years with active or convalescent COVID-19.

The V gene is TRBV19, the J gene TRBJ1-1, with D possibly TRBD1 on 5 matching bases. CDR3 length equals 14 residues. Germline V gives CDR1 LNHDA, CDR2 SQIVND (reference sequence). V gave up 4 bases and J gave up 7 bases, with 16 bases separating them. This CDR3 is CASSTALHTGEAFF. In nucleotides, the CDR3 is TGTGCCAGTAGTACCGCACTCCATACAGGTGAAGCTTTCTTT.

J is TRBJ1-4 and V is TRBV6-2 or TRBV6-3; TRBD1 aligns across 8 bases. Unmatched junction bases numbered 3, after V lost 6 bases and J lost 3 bases. CDR1 and CDR2 from the germline V gene are MNHEY and SVGEGT. The CDR3 is 14 amino acids. The CDR3 is CASSEGQANEKLFF. The DNA for the CDR3 is TGTGCCAGCAGCGAGGGACAGGCTAATGAAAAACTGTTTTTT.

This sequence joins TRBV3-1 (or the pseudogene TRBV3-2) and TRBJ1-6; the D is unclear. V lost 1 base, J lost 8 bases, and 3 bases lay in between. The CDR3 spans 12 residues. In germline, CDR1 is LGHDT, CDR2 YNNKEL (reference sequence). CDR3 sequence: CASSQGDSPLHF. CDR3 in DNA: TGTGCCAGCAGCCAAGGAGATTCACCCCTCCACTTT.

This chain uses TRBV6-5 with TRBJ1-1; tentative D call: TRBD1 (6 bases). The germline V and J ends were trimmed by 0 bases and 4 bases, with 9 bases remaining between them. The CDR3 extends over 14 amino acids. CDR1 and CDR2 from the germline V gene are MNHEY and SVGAGI. The CDR3 coding sequence is TGTGCCAGCAGTTACTCGAACAGGGTCACTGAAGCTTTCTTT. Its translation is CASSYSNRVTEAFF.